These 25 T cell receptor beta chains originate from one sample sequenced in a study of blood T cell repertoires in COVID-19. Some clones are missing from TCRdb's copy, which holds only in-frame ones; the method was immunoSEQ multiplex PCR. The data show about 100,000 clones, around 90% seen once. Sequencing was performed on peripheral blood. The receptor source for this set is a human donor with COVID-19, enrolled during active disease. The donor label of this sample is uncertain.

The rearrangement joins TRBV6-5 to TRBJ1-5; 7 nucleotides align to TRBD1. The CDR3 runs to 15 residues. Germline CDR1 is MNHEY and CDR2 is SVGAGI. V gave up 2 bases and J gave up 5 bases; unmatched junction bases: 6. CDR3 region: CASSYPGGGDQPQHF. CDR3 DNA: TGTGCCAGCAGTTACCCAGGGGGAGGAGATCAGCCCCAGCATTTT.

The V and J genes are TRBV6-1 and TRBJ1-5, with D unresolved. The CDR3 has 14 residues. The germline V gene encodes CDR1 MNHNS and CDR2 SASEGT. Trimming cost V 8 bases and J 6 bases, with 17 bases left between them. In nucleotides, the CDR3 is TGTGCCAGCGCGGAGGGAGCGGGGATTCAGCCCCAGCATTTT. Translation: CASAEGAGIQPQHF.

The chain joins TRBV14 to TRBJ2-3, with a tentative D call TRBD2 (5 bases). The CDR3 length is 16 residues. CDR1 is SGHDN and CDR2 is FVKESK in the germline V gene. The V and J ends lost 1 base and 2 bases respectively, with 13 bases between them. The CDR3 bases are TGTGCCAGCAGCCAAGGACGTAAGCGGACCACAGATACGCAGTATTTT. It is translated as CASSQGRKRTTDTQYF.

The V call is TRBV29-1, the J call TRBJ2-1, with TRBD2 identical over 15 bases. Trimming removed 7 bases from V and 10 bases from J; junction bases left unmatched: 11. The germline CDR1 and CDR2 sequences are SQVTM and ANQGSEA. The CDR3 sequence is 15 residues long. The CDR3 reads CSALPGLAGGSEQFF. The DNA of the CDR3 is TGCAGCGCCCTCCCGGGACTAGCGGGAGGTTCCGAGCAGTTCTTC.

This chain joins TRBV6-5 and TRBJ1-2; D is perhaps TRBD1 (5 bases). Germline V gene sequence: CDR1 MNHEY, CDR2 SVGAGI. This CDR3 is 13 amino acids long. The V end was cut by 6 bases, the J end by 4 bases, with 12 bases between. DNA for the CDR3: TGTGCCAGCAGCCCGGAGGGGACCTATGGCTACACCTTC. Encoded protein: CASSPEGTYGYTF.

The chain links TRBV21-1 to TRBJ1-2; the table's D call, TRBD1, was not checked against the DNA. TRBV21-1 is deemed a pseudogene. The CDR3 sequence is 13 residues long. The CDR3 nucleotides are TGTGCCAGCAGCAACCGGACAGACGATGGCTACACCTTC. It translates to CASSNRTDDGYTF.

The genes are TRBV7-3 and TRBJ2-7; perhaps TRBD2 as D (7 bases). This CDR3 is built from 15 residues. V lost 3 bases and J lost 0, with 12 bases in between. The V gene's germline CDR1 is SGHTA and CDR2 FQGTGA. The CDR3 loop reads CASSFLAGASYEQYF. The CDR3 DNA is TGTGCCAGCAGCTTTCTGGCGGGGGCCTCCTACGAGCAGTACTTC.

The CDR3 coding sequence is TGTGCCAGCAGCTCCCACACAGGGTTTGTCGGAGGTGAGCAGTTCTTC. Encoded protein: CASSSHTGFVGGEQFF. This sequence joins TRBV7-2 and TRBJ2-1, with D possibly TRBD1 on 6 matching bases. Germline lookup yields CDR1 SGHTA and CDR2 FQGNSA. The V end lost 4 bases, the J end lost 9 bases, and 22 bases lay between the germline ends. CDR3 length: 16 amino acids.

CDR3 region: CAWRGEATEAFF. CDR3 in DNA: TGTGCCTGGAGAGGCGAGGCCACTGAAGCTTTCTTT. The chain employs TRBV30 and TRBJ1-1; D unclear. Between the trimmed V and J ends, which lost 3 bases and 4 bases, there was a span of 9 bases. The CDR3 covers 12 residues. Per the germline V gene, CDR1 is GTSNPN and CDR2 is SVGIG (reference sequence).

This chain joins TRBV6-2 or TRBV6-3 and TRBJ1-5, with a tentative D call TRBD1 (5 bases). This CDR3 comprises 16 residues. Germline CDR1 and CDR2: MNHEY and SVGEGT. V dropped 2 bases and J dropped 7 bases, with 18 bases sitting between them. The CDR3: CASSYEDPGLSQPQHF. DNA for the CDR3: TGTGCCAGCAGTTACGAGGACCCAGGGTTGAGCCAGCCCCAGCATTTT.

The chain carries TRBV5-4 and TRBJ2-7; D gene unclear. Germline V gene lookup returns CDR1 SGHNT and CDR2 YYREEE (reference sequence). The germline V and J ends were trimmed by 4 bases and 5 bases, with 22 bases remaining between them. This CDR3 has 16 residues. CDR3 protein: CASSTNVAVMGHEQYF. As DNA, the CDR3 is TGTGCCAGCAGCACGAACGTCGCGGTGATGGGTCACGAGCAGTACTTC.

V and J are TRBV2 and TRBJ1-1; D ambiguous. CDR1 is SNHLY and CDR2 is FYNNEI in the germline V gene. This CDR3 is 13 amino acids long. V lost 2 bases, J lost 4 bases, and 8 bases lay in between. The CDR3 sequence is CASSELPFTEAFF. The CDR3 coding sequence is TGTGCCAGCAGTGAACTTCCGTTCACTGAAGCTTTCTTT.

The chain employs TRBV9 and TRBJ2-5, with TRBD2 identical over 12 bases. This CDR3 contains 16 residues. The germline V gene encodes CDR1 SGDLS and CDR2 YYNGEE. The junction had 4 bases not matched to a gene; V was cut back by 4 bases and J by 0 bases. CDR3 amino acids: CASSSRLAGDQETQYF. CDR3 nucleotides: TGTGCCAGCAGCTCCCGACTAGCGGGGGACCAAGAGACCCAGTACTTC.

This clone was picked up a small number of times. The V gene is TRBV19, the J gene TRBJ1-2; 9 bases are a match to TRBD1. Looked up from germline, CDR1 is LNHDA and CDR2 is SQIVND (reference sequence). J lost 8 bases, V lost 11 bases, and 21 bases had no gene match. The CDR3 totals 16 residues. The CDR3 reads CACQAMEGTGQNGYTF. As DNA, the CDR3 is TGTGCCTGTCAGGCAATGGAAGGGACAGGGCAGAACGGCTACACCTTC.

This rearrangement joins TRBV3-1 (or the pseudogene TRBV3-2) to TRBJ1-1, with D hard to call. V shed 2 bases and J shed 1 base, with 8 bases lying between them. CDR1 is LGHDT and CDR2 is YNNKEL in the germline V gene (reference sequence). The length of the CDR3 is 14 residues. The CDR3 region has the DNA TGTGCCAGCAGCCAACCCGCGGGGAACACTGAAGCTTTCTTT. It yields the protein CASSQPAGNTEAFF.

This clone was seen once. J is TRBJ2-3 and V is TRBV10-1; 7 bases agree with TRBD2. The CDR3 contains 15 residues. V shed 4 bases and J 2 bases; nucleotides not matched to a gene: 6. Germline assignment: CDR1 WNHNN and CDR2 SYGVQD (reference sequence). The CDR3 DNA sequence: TGCGCCAGCAGTGGTCCAGCGGGGCCCACAGATACGCAGTATTTT. Amino acid sequence: CASSGPAGPTDTQYF.

This sequence joins TRBV6-5 and TRBJ1-6; D possibly corresponds to TRBD1 (5 bases). This CDR3 region has 13 residues. The ends were cut back, 4 bases at V and 9 bases at J, with 10 bases in the middle. Per the germline V gene, CDR1 is MNHEY and CDR2 is SVGAGI. The CDR3 region is CASSSGLRSPLHF. CDR3 coding DNA: TGTGCCAGCAGTTCAGGGTTGCGTTCACCCCTCCACTTT.

The chain employs TRBV5-1 and TRBJ1-4; maybe TRBD1 (6 bases). Per the germline V gene, CDR1 is SGHRS and CDR2 is YFSETQ. CDR3 length: 15 residues. The V end was cut by 1 base, the J end by 7 bases, with 14 bases between. CDR3 nucleotides: TGCGCCAGCAGCTTGCGGAGGCAGGGGAGTGAAAAACTGTTTTTT. Its translation: CASSLRRQGSEKLFF.

The chain is built from TRBV25-1 and TRBJ1-5, with 7 bases identical to TRBD1. Losses at the gene ends were 5 bases for V and 2 bases for J; bases not matched to a gene: 3. The V gene's germline CDR1 is MGHDK and CDR2 SYGVNS. The CDR3 extends over 14 amino acids. CDR3 residues: CASSYGTGNQPQHF. CDR3 nucleotide sequence: TGTGCCAGCAGTTACGGGACAGGCAATCAGCCCCAGCATTTT.

About this clone itself: Within the sample, other DNA sequences also encode this same CDR3. The chain uses TRBV7-2 and TRBJ2-1; 11 nucleotides agree with TRBD2. Germline V gene data show CDR1 as SGHTA and CDR2 as FQGNSA. The CDR3 runs to 15 residues. The V segment lost 2 bases and the J segment 4 bases; nucleotides outside the gene matches: 1. The CDR3 DNA sequence: TGTGCCAGCAGCTTACTAGCGGGGGGATACAATGAGCAGTTCTTC. Translated: CASSLLAGGYNEQFF.

The genes are TRBV11-2 and TRBJ1-3; a possible D gene is TRBD1 (6 bases). The CDR3 loop spans 16 amino acids. The germline V gene has CDR1 SGHAT and CDR2 FQNNGV. Trimming shortened V by 5 bases and J by 0 bases, and 14 bases separated the two germline ends. The CDR3: CASSLGQPGSGNTIYF. In nucleotides, the CDR3 is TGTGCCAGCAGCCTAGGACAGCCCGGCTCTGGAAACACCATATATTTT.

V and J are TRBV15 and TRBJ2-7; a weak D match, TRBD1 (5 bases). The germline V gene encodes CDR1 LNHNV and CDR2 YYDKDF (reference sequence). CDR3 length: 15 residues. V was shortened by 0 bases and J by 0 bases, with 9 bases between the two germline ends. The CDR3 is CATSRDDRYSYEQYF. CDR3 coding DNA: TGTGCCACCAGCAGAGACGACAGATACTCCTACGAGCAGTACTTC.

This chain connects TRBV7-3 to TRBJ1-5; TRBD1 aligns across 7 bases. The CDR3 is made up of 14 amino acids. Looked up from germline, CDR1 is SGHTA and CDR2 is FQGTGA. The CDR3 protein is CAYQGGVGNQPQHF. CDR3 sequence (DNA): TGTGCTTATCAGGGGGGCGTCGGCAATCAGCCCCAGCATTTT.

On this clone itself: Other DNA variants within this sample encode the same CDR3. The rearrangement links TRBV13 to TRBJ2-3; 7 bases fit TRBD1. Unmatched junction bases numbered 7, after V lost 5 bases and J lost 2 bases. The germline CDR1 and CDR2 sequences are PRHDT and FYEKMQ (reference sequence). The CDR3 is 15 amino acids. The CDR3 DNA follows: TGTGCCAGCAGCACCCGACAGGGAACCACAGATACGCAGTATTTT. Its protein is CASSTRQGTTDTQYF. Full variable domain (rest looked up from reference TRBV13 and TRBJ2-3): AAGVIQSPRHLIKEKRETATLKCYPIPRHDTVYWYQQGPGQDPQFLISFYEKMQSDKGSIPDRFSAQQFSDYHSELNMSSLELGDSALYFCASSTRQGTTDTQYFGPGTRLTVL.

The chain uses TRBV6-5 and TRBJ2-1; TRBD2 matches at 11 bases. The length of the CDR3 is 15 residues. CDR1 and CDR2 from the germline V gene are MNHEY and SVGAGI. With V trimmed by 6 bases and J by 7 bases, 8 bases remained unmatched. Here the CDR3 DNA reads TGTGCCAGCAGCACACTAGCGGGAGCGGGAAATGAGCAGTTCTTC. Protein: CASSTLAGAGNEQFF.